Listed below are T cell receptor beta chains from one sample, sequenced in a study of T cell repertoires in aging, cancer and after chemotherapy. TCRdb reprocessed the multiplex PCR reads via MiXCR and lists one record per CDR3 protein. The table includes some 10,000 distinct CDR3 sequences, more than 25% detected once. Sequences were obtained from blood. These receptors all stem from a human donor in good health. The CDR3 runs from the conserved cysteine through the conserved F or W. Each record gives: V gene, D gene, J gene, clone size, CDR3 protein, CDR3 DNA. The D gene is left open where the match is weak. Some rows mark clone size as missing; the rest say once, few, many or name a class of expanded clone.

>TRBV19|-|TRBJ2-7|few
CASSIDITGSSYEQYF
TGTGCCAGTAGTATAGATATAACAGGGAGCTCCTACGAGCAGTACTTC
>TRBV18|TRBD2|TRBJ2-7|-
CASSPVGLAGRYEQYF
TGTGCCAGCTCACCCGTAGGACTAGCGGGCCGCTACGAGCAGTACTTC
>TRBV27|TRBD2|TRBJ2-1|-
CASSLGLAGAFSYNEQFF
TGTGCCAGCAGCTTAGGACTAGCGGGAGCCTTCTCCTACAATGAGCAGTTCTTC
>TRBV6-5|-|TRBJ1-4|-
CASSSDSGNEKLFF
TGTGCCAGCAGTTCAGACTCCGGTAATGAAAAACTGTTTTTT
>TRBV24-1|-|TRBJ1-1|-
CATREAGPNTEAFF
TGTGCCACCAGGGAGGCCGGGCCGAACACTGAAGCTTTCTTT
>TRBV6-5|-|TRBJ2-7|few
CASSYSILGRSYEQYF
TGTGCCAGCAGTTACTCGATCCTAGGGCGCTCCTACGAGCAGTACTTC
>TRBV19|TRBD2|TRBJ2-3|few
CASSPWSVAGVGTDTQYF
TGTGCCAGTAGTCCTTGGTCCGTAGCGGGAGTAGGCACAGATACGCAGTATTTT
>TRBV27|-|TRBJ1-6|few
CASSSRTDNSPLHF
TGTGCCAGCAGTTCTCGGACAGACAATTCACCCCTCCACTTT
>TRBV27|TRBD1|TRBJ2-3|few
CASSLWGQGDTSTDTQYF
TGTGCCAGCAGTTTATGGGGACAGGGGGATACTAGCACAGATACGCAGTATTTT
>TRBV6-1|-|TRBJ1-6|-
CASSEKGNSPLHF
TGTGCCAGCAGTGAAAAGGGGAATTCACCCCTCCACTTT
>TRBV11-3|TRBD2|TRBJ2-5|medium-sized
CASIPGDWHERGRQETQYF
TGTGCCAGCATCCCCGGAGACTGGCACGAGCGGGGGAGACAAGAGACCCAGTACTTC
>TRBV7-2|-|TRBJ1-4|-
CASSFRGGTNEKLFF
TGTGCCAGCAGCTTCCGAGGGGGAACTAATGAAAAACTGTTTTTT
>TRBV7-2|TRBD2|TRBJ2-3|-
CASSLGGTSGRTDTQYF
TGTGCCAGCAGCTTGGGAGGGACTAGCGGACGCACAGATACGCAGTATTTT
>TRBV30|-|TRBJ1-5|-
CAWAQGSNQPQHF
TGTGCCTGGGCACAGGGAAGTAATCAGCCCCAGCATTTT
>TRBV30|-|TRBJ2-3|medium-sized
CAWSRVSTDTQYF
TGTGCCTGGAGTAGGGTTAGCACAGATACGCAGTATTTT
>TRBV29-1|TRBD1|TRBJ2-7|medium-sized
CSATGASYEQYF
TGCAGCGCTACAGGGGCCAGCTACGAGCAGTACTTC
>TRBV5-5|-|TRBJ1-2|-
CASSQDEAVGPNYGYTF
TGTGCCAGCAGCCAAGATGAAGCCGTGGGTCCCAACTATGGCTACACCTTC
>TRBV7-2|-|TRBJ1-2|-
CASSLWAANYGYTF
TGTGCCAGCAGCTTATGGGCAGCGAACTATGGCTACACCTTC
>TRBV24-1|TRBD2|TRBJ2-1|-
CATMAGGPYNEQFF
TGTGCCACCATGGCGGGAGGCCCCTACAATGAGCAGTTCTTC
>TRBV6-1|-|TRBJ1-4|few
CASSEAWVADEKLFF
TGTGCCAGCAGTGAAGCGTGGGTTGCGGATGAAAAACTGTTTTTT
>TRBV11-3|-|TRBJ1-3|once
CASGDGTGDTGNTIYF
TGTGCCAGCGGAGACGGAACCGGTGATACTGGAAACACCATATATTTT
>TRBV19|-|TRBJ1-2|-
CASLKGETGYTF
TGTGCCAGTTTAAAAGGGGAGACTGGCTACACCTTC
>TRBV6-2/TRBV6-3|-|TRBJ1-5|-
CASSRSGGNQPQHF
TGTGCCAGCAGTCGCAGCGGGGGCAATCAGCCCCAGCATTTT
>TRBV6-2/TRBV6-3|TRBD1|TRBJ1-1|-
CASSRDRGGTEAFF
TGTGCCAGCAGTCGAGACAGGGGGGGCACTGAAGCTTTCTTT
>TRBV29-1|-|TRBJ1-2|medium-sized
CSVDPGPAYGYTF
TGCAGCGTTGACCCAGGGCCCGCCTATGGCTACACCTTC
>TRBV6-5|-|TRBJ2-5|few
CASSSPSSWATQYF
TGTGCCAGCAGTTCCCCCTCTAGTTGGGCGACCCAGTACTTC
>TRBV13|-|TRBJ1-2|-
CASSLVVGGGSITF
-
>TRBV6-2/TRBV6-3|-|TRBJ2-1|-
CASRYEGPSYNEQFF
TGTGCCAGCAGATATGAGGGGCCCTCCTACAATGAGCAGTTCTTC
>TRBV30|-|TRBJ1-6|-
CAWRRAGGGSYNSPLHF
TGTGCCTGGAGACGTGCTGGGGGAGGGTCCTATAATTCACCCCTCCACTTT